This TCR beta chain stems from a study of cytomegalovirus exposure and HLA in healthy donors (dated by TCRdb to 2015 to 2018). Turning to the overall study: An earlier analysis of several hundred of the donors reported approximately 260 Gb of sequence data and 90 million to 120 million unique TCR beta sequences obtained from about 180 million T cells. In a later genetic analysis, genome-wide SNP genotypes for about 60% of the 666 donors were used, and that subset was treated as a discovery cohort. Donor age, sex, ethnicity and CMV serostatus were compiled alongside the repertoire data. Class I and class II HLA loci were covered by the typing at four-digit resolution. The study used immunosequencing to profile the T cell repertoires of 666 subjects and linked those repertoires to cytomegalovirus serostatus. Among the roughly 400 genotyped donors, approximately 82% belonged to the genetic ancestry cluster associated with self-reported Caucasian donors. Typing coverage differed by locus: A, B, C, DRB1 and DQB1 were typed in about 620-640 donors, DQA1 in approximately 520, DPA1 in around 600, and DPB1 in 472. Every repertoire in the discovery cohort had been generated on one and the same sequencing platform. To study patterns of TCR occurrence, a later analysis re-analyzed previously published TCR beta repertoires from hundreds of donors and added high-resolution HLA genotyping. Besides the first cohort of some 670 subjects, a separate validation cohort made up of 120 different subjects was used. Rather than using new phenotypic data, the later analysis identified candidate immune exposures from TCR beta sequences and from how often those sequences occurred across donors. Among some 400 genotyped donors of the cohort, an average of about 220,000 unique TCR beta nucleotide sequences was sequenced per donor, of which roughly 17% were non-productive. An early release covering roughly 640 HLA-typed donors comprised approximately 300 gigabases of sequencing data and 85 million or so unique TCR sequences. The study aimed to test whether signatures of past pathogen exposure could be identified by cataloging public T cell receptors. An earlier analysis of 587 of the donors used high-throughput TCR beta sequencing to judge whether each TCR beta V gene segment behaved as functional or pseudogenic. A handful of DR-DQ haplotypes were handled as single units for association and clustering because linkage in the cohort was strong. To predict cytomegalovirus infection status, the study brought together high-throughput TCR immunosequencing, statistical association of individual TCRs with disease status, and machine learning.

Points the paper makes about the study in general: Broadly in line with IMGT annotations, most TCR beta V segments showed up in productive rearrangements about 87% or about 30% of the time in an earlier analysis of under 700 of the donors. Linkage disequilibrium might explain the correlated functional status among segregating V segments, but an unknown experimental factor could not be ruled out. A group of highly shared sequence variants was considered likely to be a technical artifact of the sequencing pipeline. In both the original and validation cohorts, the classifier was reported to diagnose cytomegalovirus status with high specificity and sensitivity. A later genetic analysis reported fewer N-insertions in productive TCRs among donors in an Asian-associated ancestry cluster than the approximately 670-donor mean. In a later analysis, around 17,000 TCR beta sequences were associated with specific HLA alleles at a false discovery rate of 0.05. In a later analysis, the rate of TCR association differed among HLA loci, with DRB1 alleles having the most associated TCRs and HLA-C alleles having the fewest. The 87-base-pair reads could not distinguish some IMGT-functional V segments, including TRBV6-2 and TRBV6-3, so those segments were excluded. In a later analysis, HLA-associated TCR beta chains showed more clonal expansion and lower generation probabilities than non-associated chains that were equally common. In a later genetic analysis, a missense DCLRE1C variant was associated with V-gene and J-gene trimming of TCR beta chains, and the association was replicated in an independent cohort. For the cohort, immune exposure information was limited to CMV serostatus. Because counts were too low, roughly 17 rarely observed V segments, including chromosome 9 orphons, were left out of the earlier analysis of 587 of the donors. While some public TCRs were present in many individuals, most TCR sequences turned up only very rarely across donors. In vitro tests confirmed that a few of the cytomegalovirus-associated TCR beta chains recognize cytomegalovirus antigens. The authors suggested that the approach could potentially be extended to other disease states and immunological phenotypes. Strong co-occurrence of HLA alleles, especially DR and DQ, made assigning TCR associations to individual alleles difficult. A further reported finding was that TCR beta sequences accurately predicted the HLA-A and HLA-B alleles for most subjects in the first cohort. Several of the top co-occurrence clusters appeared to be linked to parvovirus B19, influenza, CMV and Epstein-Barr virus, according to a later analysis. According to a later analysis, most CMV-associated TCR beta chains appeared to be HLA-restricted, and the HLA associations seemed to be driven largely by CMV exposure. The study listed around 160 TCR beta chains as associated with cytomegalovirus. Because HLA typing was unavailable for some donors at each locus, only the typed subset was used in association tests. Roughly uniform sequencing depth across donors was assumed in presence/absence analyses, although this assumption may not hold. This cohort had only TCR beta chains sequenced, and the lack of alpha or paired-chain data limited which features could be detected.

The CDR3 starts with the cysteine, ends with the phenylalanine, and has 17 residues. Only the CDR3 part of the read is kept: 51 bases, read in frame from the first base. Compared with germline, V lacks 3 bases and J lacks 0 bases; bases without a gene match: 11. CDR1 LNHDA and CDR2 SQIVND were looked up in the germline V gene (reference sequence). Notes on this clone: The antigen it binds to is not known. No base-level quality is on record; no much larger clone is a single base apart.

The cohort comprised more than 550 healthy bone marrow donors. At the time of sampling, all cohort members were nominally healthy, though unrecorded immune exposures were likely present. The donor was CMV seronegative and belonged to the group of approximately 320 seronegative cohort members. A peripheral blood sample was provided by each donor, and peripheral blood mononuclear cells were used for TCR beta sequencing. Genomic DNA was extracted from the blood cell samples with the Qiagen DNeasy Blood Extraction Kit. Library preparation used the immunoSEQ multiplex PCR assay. For the multiplex PCR, a mixture combining 60 forward primers for TCR Vbeta segments and 13 reverse primers for TCR Jbeta segments was used. Amplification of the CDR3 region of rearranged TCR beta genes was performed with a multiplex PCR assay on genomic DNA. The Illumina HiSeq System was used to sequence the amplified TCR beta libraries as 87-base-pair reads. Regarding the original processing steps: In a later analysis, tens of millions of unique TCR beta chains were counted across the 666 repertoires, and roughly 10 million of these chains were shared by at least two donors. A nearest-neighbor algorithm error-corrected the raw reads and collapsed the reads into unique sequences, merging closely related sequences to remove PCR and sequencing errors. To assign V, D and J gene segments, CDR3 sequences were aligned to IMGT reference sequences. For a sequence to be retained, a match of at least six nucleotides to both a V gene segment and a J gene segment was required. A rearrangement counted as productive if the CDR3 had no stop codons and remained in frame with V and J, and every other rearrangement counted as non-productive. Following IMGT convention, CDR3 was defined as the stretch from the second conserved V-encoded cysteine up to the conserved J-encoded phenylalanine. Sequences without an unambiguous match to a single V gene segment were excluded from the earlier analysis of approximately 600 of the donors. An earlier analysis of a few hundred of the donors called V segments functional above 56.7% productive rearrangements and segregating when the between-donor standard deviation exceeded 5%. A statistical classification framework was built to diagnose cytomegalovirus status from the catalog of TCR beta chain sequences. In a later analysis, TCR nucleotide sequences were compared against IMGT/GENE-DB human TR gene sequences so that V and J genes could be assigned. Using the TCRdist pipeline, a later analysis assigned CDR3 sequences along with most-parsimonious VDJ recombination scenarios. In a later analysis, each TCR beta chain was defined by its CDR3 amino acid sequence together with its V-gene family, and reads without a unique V-gene family were excluded. A later analysis removed 500 to 600 highly shared, low-generation-probability nucleotide sequences to deal with suspected cross-contamination and a sequencing artifact. In a later analysis, a clonal expansion index was calculated for each public chain from normalized within-repertoire ranks of inferred template counts. In a later analysis, generation probabilities were computed with a VDJ recombination model fitted to out-of-frame rearrangements, and the resulting probabilities were checked against IGoR. Hypergeometric tests were used in a later analysis to score TCR-TCR, TCR-HLA and TCR-CMV co-occurrence, with a repertoire-size bias correction applied to the TCR pairs. False discovery rates were estimated in a later analysis by permuting HLA or CMV assignments 20 times. In a later analysis, co-occurring TCRs were grouped using DBSCAN, with TCRdist sequence similarity added in when clustering inside HLA-allele-positive subsets. Repertoires with fewer than 30,000 or more than 120,000 public chains, plus five repertoires with anomalous nucleotide sharing, were excluded from co-occurrence clustering. TCRdb limited this immuneACCESS table to in-frame rearrangements with V and J called. A share of clones is missing; checked studies link under half to unresolved V genes, and the rest is unexplained. D and trimming come from the DNA, and the V and J calls and clone size come from that table. The sample has 150,000 to 200,000 clones on record, about 80% of them singletons. Roughly 1.9% of the sample is in the top ten clones.

This receptor was taken from a female donor in good health and CMV-seronegative. Specimen: PBMCs. The V gene is TRBV19 and the J gene is TRBJ2-7, with TRBD2 identical over 7 junction bases. The bases read TGTGCCAGTAGTATCCCTCGGGGGGATCTAAGCTCCTACGAGCAGTACTTC. It is translated as CASSIPRGDLSSYEQYF. The full variable domain, completed from the reference TRBV19 and TRBJ2-7 proteins outside the CDR3, reads DGGITQSPKYLFRKEGQNVTLSCEQNLNHDAMYWYRQDPGQGLRLIYYSQIVNDFQKGDIAEGYSVSREKKESFPLTVTSAQKNPTAFYLCASSIPRGDLSSYEQYFGPGTRLTVT.